The 16 T cell receptor beta chains listed next were all sequenced from one sample in a study of T cell responses to AZD1222 COVID-19 vaccine (dated by TCRdb to about 2021). The library was built by means of the immunoSEQ multiplex PCR assay. The immuneACCESS repertoire file appears here via TCRdb, limited to in-frame rearrangements. These files lack a portion of the clones; in checked studies, under half of the deficit traces to unresolved V genes, and the cause of the others is not known. Across this sample there are tens of thousands of clones, with about nine tenths seen only once. Roughly 20% of the sample rests with the top ten. This sample's time point label indicates: baseline before first vaccination. Sequences were derived from peripheral blood, sampled on day 0 of AZD1222 vaccination. Receptor source: an adult in good health.

The chain is built from TRBV9 and TRBJ1-3; 8 bases are shared with TRBD1. CDR3 length: 15 amino acids. J was trimmed by 4 bases and V by 4 bases; bases with no gene match: 7. Germline V gene sequence: CDR1 SGDLS, CDR2 YYNGEE. The CDR3 DNA follows: TGTGCCAGCAGCCCGTCCGGGACAGGCGGAAACACCATATATTTT. Amino acid sequence: CASSPSGTGGNTIYF.

This clone was seen a single time. The chain joins TRBV9 to TRBJ2-1; D might be TRBD2 (5 bases). The V gene lost 2 bases and the J gene lost 5 bases, with 5 bases spanning the gap. Per germline, CDR1 SGDLS and CDR2 YYNGEE. CDR3 size: 12 residues. CDR3 bases: TGTGCCAGCAGCGTGAGGGACAATGAGCAGTTCTTC. As protein: CASSVRDNEQFF.

The chain joins TRBV10-3 to TRBJ1-1; D may be TRBD1 (6 bases). This CDR3 spans 15 amino acids. V dropped 0 bases and J dropped 0 bases, with 8 bases sitting between them. Germline V lookup: CDR1 ENHRY, CDR2 SYGVKD. The CDR3 loop reads CAISESGGMNTEAFF. In nucleotides, the CDR3 is TGTGCCATCAGTGAGTCAGGGGGGATGAACACTGAAGCTTTCTTT.

This clone was seen just once. At one of its ends the junction is not consistent with the germline gene, which may arise from a read error. This rearrangement joins TRBV19 to TRBJ2-5; D may be TRBD1 (7 bases). Germline CDR1 LNHDA, CDR2 SQIVND (reference sequence). This CDR3 has 14 residues. Written as DNA, the CDR3 is TGTGCCAGTAGTGCGGGACAGCTCCAAAAGACCCAGTACTTC. It codes for CASSAGQLQKTQYF.

The V gene is TRBV24-1, the J gene TRBJ2-7; TRBD1 might be the D (7 bases). The germline V gene has CDR1 KGHDR and CDR2 SFDVKD. CDR3 length: 15 amino acids. V was shortened by 5 bases and J by 3 bases, with 16 bases between the two germline ends. The CDR3 coding sequence is TGTGCCACCAGTGGACTAGGGCAGGGGGGCTACGAGCAGTACTTC. Translation: CATSGLGQGGYEQYF.

This chain connects TRBV18 to TRBJ2-2; D is ambiguous. This CDR3 has 13 residues. Trimming pared 2 bases from V and 1 base from J, leaving 2 bases between. Germline CDR1 and CDR2: KGHSH and LQKENI. The CDR3 DNA reads as TGTGCCAGCTCACCAGGGAACACCGGGGAGCTGTTTTTT. Its translation is CASSPGNTGELFF. Based on the CDR3 plus reference TRBV18 and TRBJ2-2, the full variable domain is NAGVMQNPRHLVRRRGQEARLRCSPMKGHSHVYWYRQLPEEGLKFMVYLQKENIIDESGMPKERFSAEFPKEGPSILRIQQVVRGDSAAYFCASSPGNTGELFFGEGSRLTVL.

The chain joins TRBV28 to TRBJ2-7; tentatively, D is TRBD1 or TRBD2 (5 bases each). Germline lookup yields CDR1 MDHEN and CDR2 SYDVKM. This CDR3 is 17 amino acids long. V was cut by 6 bases and J by 6 bases, with 27 bases left in between. Here the CDR3 DNA reads TGTGCCAGCAGCGTCTACGGGCCGGGACGTCCTAAGAGCGAGCAGTACTTC. It is translated as CASSVYGPGRPKSEQYF.

DNA of the CDR3: TGTGCCAGTAGTATTCCCAGGGATACTAATGAAAAACTGTTTTTT. Its protein is CASSIPRDTNEKLFF. The V gene is TRBV19, the J gene TRBJ1-4; TRBD1 might be the D (5 bases). Germline values: CDR1 LNHDA, CDR2 SQIVND (reference sequence). V was cut by 3 bases and J by 2 bases, with 10 bases left in between. CDR3 size: 15 residues.

V and J are TRBV28 and TRBJ2-7; perhaps TRBD1 as D (5 bases). Trimming took off 7 bases at V and 7 bases at J, with 11 bases between the two ends. Germline CDR1 is MDHEN and CDR2 is SYDVKM. The CDR3 runs to 11 residues. The CDR3, as DNA: TGTGCCAGCAACGACAGCCATGAGCAGTACTTC. Protein product: CASNDSHEQYF.

CDR3 protein: CASSPGTYPGGYTF. The CDR3 bases are TGTGCCAGCTCACCTGGGACTTACCCTGGGGGCTACACCTTC. The V call is TRBV18, the J call TRBJ1-2; the D gene is possibly TRBD1 (5 bases). The CDR3 has 14 amino acids. Germline values: CDR1 KGHSH, CDR2 LQKENI. Trimming took 3 bases from V and 8 from J, leaving 16 bases between them.

The chain combines TRBV3-1 (or the pseudogene TRBV3-2) with TRBJ2-7; TRBD1 might be the D (6 bases). V lost 5 bases and J lost 3, with 17 bases in between. The CDR3 length is 15 residues. The germline CDR1 and CDR2 sequences are LGHDT and YNNKEL (reference sequence). The chain's CDR3 is CASSERTGQNYEQYF. The DNA for the CDR3 is TGTGCCAGCAGCGAGAGAACGGGACAAAACTACGAGCAGTACTTC.

Written as DNA, the CDR3 is TGTGCCAGCTCACCAAAACAGGGGGCTGGCGAGCAGTACTTC. This gives the protein CASSPKQGAGEQYF. The rearrangement joins TRBV18 to TRBJ2-7; 9 bases are shared with TRBD1. The V gene end was trimmed by 2 bases and the J gene end by 6 bases; junction bases not matched to a gene: 5. The CDR3 is 14 residues long. Germline CDR1 and CDR2: KGHSH and LQKENI. Filled out from reference TRBV18 and TRBJ2-7, the complete variable domain reads NAGVMQNPRHLVRRRGQEARLRCSPMKGHSHVYWYRQLPEEGLKFMVYLQKENIIDESGMPKERFSAEFPKEGPSILRIQQVVRGDSAAYFCASSPKQGAGEQYFGPGTRLTVT.

The rearrangement uses TRBV7-3 and TRBJ1-2; 8 bases map to TRBD1. Germline CDR1 SGHTA, CDR2 FQGTGA. The V and J ends lost 5 bases and 4 bases, in that order; junction bases with no gene match: 9. The CDR3 is 15 residues long. The CDR3 region is CASSPDRDRIYGYTF. CDR3 DNA sequence: TGTGCCAGCAGCCCCGACCGGGACAGGATCTATGGCTACACCTTC.

CDR3 DNA: TGTGCCAGCAGCTTTGGGGGCGCAAGCTATGGCTACACCTTC. This codes for CASSFGGASYGYTF. The rearrangement joins TRBV5-6 to TRBJ1-2, with a possible D match to TRBD1 (6 bases). Trimming shortened V by 2 bases and J by 4 bases, and 12 bases separated the two germline ends. This CDR3 region has 14 residues. Germline V gene data show CDR1 as SGHDT and CDR2 as YYEEEE.

The table lists this clone with a few counts. Written as DNA, the CDR3 is TGTGCCAGCAGCCCGATGGGAGGTGGGAACTATGGCTACACCTTC. It translates to CASSPMGGGNYGYTF. The chain uses TRBV6-5 and TRBJ1-2; no clear D. The length of the CDR3 is 15 residues. Trimming pared 6 bases from V and 2 bases from J, leaving 16 bases between. CDR1 and CDR2 (germline): MNHEY, SVGAGI.

The genes are TRBV5-5 and TRBJ1-1, with D hard to call. The CDR3 has 13 residues. Trimming cost V 3 bases and J 11 bases, with 17 bases left between them. Germline-derived CDR1 and CDR2 are SGHKS and YYEKEE (reference sequence). CDR3 in amino acids: CASSSDPLAGAFF. The CDR3 region has the DNA TGTGCCAGCAGCTCGGACCCGTTAGCTGGTGCTTTCTTT.